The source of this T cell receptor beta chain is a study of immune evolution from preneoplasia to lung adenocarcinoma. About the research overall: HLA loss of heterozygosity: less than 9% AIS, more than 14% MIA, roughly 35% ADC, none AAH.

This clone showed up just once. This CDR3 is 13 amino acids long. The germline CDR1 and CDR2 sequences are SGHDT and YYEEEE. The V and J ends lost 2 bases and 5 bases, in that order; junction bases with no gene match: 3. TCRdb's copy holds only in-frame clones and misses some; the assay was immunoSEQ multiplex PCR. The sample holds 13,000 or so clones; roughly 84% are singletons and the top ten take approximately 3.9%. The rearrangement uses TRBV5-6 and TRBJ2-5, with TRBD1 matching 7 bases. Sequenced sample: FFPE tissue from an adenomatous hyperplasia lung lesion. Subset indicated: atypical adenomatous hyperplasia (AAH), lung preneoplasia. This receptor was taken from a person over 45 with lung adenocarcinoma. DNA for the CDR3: TGTGCCAGCAGCTTCGACAGGGCGGAGACCCAGTACTTC. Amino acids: CASSFDRAETQYF.